This T cell receptor beta chain stems from a study of CD8 T cells in Susac syndrome. Study outcomes and limitations: The CD4+ T cell repertoire of patients with Susac syndrome showed no detectable clonal expansion.

Reverse transcription of roughly 0.45 to 1 ug RNA was carried out with random hexamers. MiXCR, applied by TCRdb to the immunoSEQ multiplex PCR reads, yields one record per CDR3 protein. Counted here are roughly 250,000 distinct CDR3 sequences, 90% to 97% occurring once; the ten biggest clones make up 0.1%. In regard to this clonotype: The antigen is undetermined.

Looked up from germline, CDR1 is DFQATT and CDR2 is SNEGSKA (reference sequence). The CDR3 loop spans 14 amino acids. V gave up 0 bases and J gave up 9 bases, with 15 bases separating them. The gene calls are TRBV20-1 and TRBJ2-1; D tentatively fits TRBD1 or TRBD2 (5 bases each). The sequencing input was CD4+ T cells from PBMCs. This TCR derives from a human donor with Susac syndrome. The CDR3 DNA follows: TGCAGTGCTAGAGACCCGGGACGAAGGGGTGAGCAGTTCTTC. Its protein is CSARDPGRRGEQFF.